These 25 T cell receptor beta chains were sequenced from one sample in a study of blood T cell repertoires in COVID-19. Method: immunoSEQ multiplex PCR; TCRdb's copy keeps in-frame clones and lacks some. Here the sample spans 35,000 to 50,000 clones, 87% being singletons. The source material was peripheral blood. All receptors derive from a man in his 60s with acute or convalescent COVID-19.

This clone was detected only once. As DNA, the CDR3 is TGTGCCAGCAGCTCACACCTCGCAGATACGCAGTATTTT. It specifies CASSSHLADTQYF. This sequence joins TRBV9 and TRBJ2-3; D remains unclear. Trimming shortened V by 4 bases and J by 4 bases, and 10 bases separated the two germline ends. Germline V gene data show CDR1 as SGDLS and CDR2 as YYNGEE. The CDR3 is 13 residues long.

The rearrangement joins TRBV19 to TRBJ1-5, with TRBD1 identical over 12 bases. Trimming took 6 bases from V and 11 from J; bases not matched to a gene: 5. CDR1 is LNHDA and CDR2 is SQIVND in the germline V gene (reference sequence). This CDR3 has 13 amino acids. In DNA form, the CDR3 reads TGTGCCAGTAGAGGGACAGGGGGCAATGCCCAGCATTTT. Residues: CASRGTGGNAQHF.

The chain uses TRBV5-1 and TRBJ2-7, with 11 bases fitting TRBD1. Germline CDR1 reads SGHRS; CDR2 reads YFSETQ. This CDR3 contains 15 residues. J was trimmed by 3 bases and V by 4 bases; bases with no gene match: 6. CDR3 DNA: TGCGCCAGCAGCCCCATGGGACAGGGGGTCTACGAGCAGTACTTC. Translating gives CASSPMGQGVYEQYF. The full variable domain, its missing parts supplied by reference TRBV5-1 and TRBJ2-7, is KAGVTQTPRYLIKTRGQQVTLSCSPISGHRSVSWYQQTPGQGLQFLFEYFSETQRNKGNFPGRFSGRQFSNSRSEMNVSTLELGDSALYLCASSPMGQGVYEQYFGPGTRLTVT.

V usage is TRBV3-1 (or the pseudogene TRBV3-2) and J usage is TRBJ1-5, with D perhaps TRBD1 (5 bases). Germline V CDR1 and CDR2: LGHDT, YNNKEL (reference sequence). This CDR3 region has 15 residues. Trimming took 2 bases from V and 1 from J, leaving 9 bases between them. The CDR3 region is CASSQTRGSNQPQHF. The CDR3 DNA follows: TGTGCCAGCAGCCAAACTCGGGGGAGCAATCAGCCCCAGCATTTT.

The rearrangement joins TRBV19 to TRBJ2-5; 12 bases match TRBD2. V shed 4 bases and J 2 bases; nucleotides not matched to a gene: 8. CDR3 size: 17 residues. Germline values: CDR1 LNHDA, CDR2 SQIVND (reference sequence). This CDR3 reads CASSTYGLAGIQETQYF. The CDR3 DNA reads as TGTGCCAGTAGTACCTACGGACTAGCGGGGATACAAGAGACCCAGTACTTC.

This chain connects TRBV6-5 to TRBJ1-1, with D possibly TRBD1 on 6 matching bases. Germline V gives CDR1 MNHEY, CDR2 SVGAGI. The CDR3 totals 13 residues. V lost 7 bases, J lost 11 bases, and 20 bases lay in between. CDR3 in DNA: TGTGCCAGCACCCGTCCAGGGGTCGGGTTCGCTTTCTTT. Its protein is CASTRPGVGFAFF.

The chain uses TRBV14 and TRBJ1-2, with D possibly TRBD1 on 5 matching bases. CDR1 is SGHDN and CDR2 is FVKESK in the germline V gene. The germline V and J ends were trimmed by 0 bases and 4 bases, with 12 bases remaining between them. There are 15 residues in the CDR3. CDR3 sequence (DNA): TGTGCCAGCAGCCAAGATTCTGGGGGGGTCTATGGCTACACCTTC. Translated: CASSQDSGGVYGYTF.

This clone was counted a single time. The chain recombines TRBV4-3 with TRBJ1-3, with D unclear. CDR3 length equals 16 residues. V was pared by 3 bases and J by 0 bases, with 12 bases between. Germline V lookup: CDR1 LGHNA, CDR2 YSLEER. CDR3 nucleotides: TGCGCCAGCAGCCAGGAACAGACACTCTCTGGAAACACCATATATTTT. The encoded protein is CASSQEQTLSGNTIYF.

The gene calls are TRBV5-6 and TRBJ2-7, with D unresolved. Between the trimmed V and J ends, which lost 4 bases and 3 bases, there was a span of 8 bases. Germline V gene sequence: CDR1 SGHDT, CDR2 YYEEEE. The length of the CDR3 is 12 residues. The CDR3, as DNA: TGTGCCAGCAGCGTGAGGCGCTACGAGCAGTACTTC. This encodes CASSVRRYEQYF.

The chain couples TRBV2 to TRBJ1-5, with no clear D. The CDR3 runs to 15 residues. Deletions cut 5 bases from V and 1 base from J, with 12 bases between. Germline V lookup: CDR1 SNHLY, CDR2 FYNNEI. CDR3 in amino acids: CASSFTRGSNQPQHF. The CDR3 nucleotides read TGTGCCAGCAGTTTTACGCGAGGGAGCAATCAGCCCCAGCATTTT.

The chain links TRBV6-2 or TRBV6-3 to TRBJ2-5, with a possible D match to TRBD2 (6 bases). Trimming shortened V by 10 bases and J by 7 bases, and 25 bases separated the two germline ends. Per the germline V gene, CDR1 is MNHEY and CDR2 is SVGEGT. The CDR3 runs 15 residues. CDR3 in DNA: TGTGCCACCATCCCCGGAGGGGTTGGCCGGGGGACCCAGTACTTC. This encodes CATIPGGVGRGTQYF.

This sequence joins TRBV4-2 and TRBJ1-4, with a tentative D call TRBD1 (5 bases). CDR1 is LGHNA, CDR2 YNFKEQ, per germline. The V and J ends lost 0 bases and 0 bases respectively, with 8 bases between them. This CDR3 is 16 amino acids long. CDR3 residues: CASSQDWGATNEKLFF. CDR3 sequence (DNA): TGTGCCAGCAGCCAAGATTGGGGGGCAACTAATGAAAAACTGTTTTTT.

The chain employs TRBV19 and TRBJ2-1; 11 positions agree with TRBD2. V lost 6 bases, J lost 7 bases, and 5 bases stayed unmatched. CDR3 length: 14 amino acids. Germline values: CDR1 LNHDA, CDR2 SQIVND (reference sequence). The CDR3 nucleotides read TGTGCCAGTAGGCTAGCGGGGGGCGGAAATGAGCAGTTCTTC. It specifies CASRLAGGGNEQFF.

The V and J genes are TRBV5-6 and TRBJ1-4; D remains unclear. CDR3 size: 13 residues. Germline-derived CDR1 and CDR2 are SGHDT and YYEEEE. V gave up 2 bases and J gave up 8 bases, with 10 bases separating them. CDR3 residues: CASSFQRSEKLFF. CDR3 nucleotides: TGTGCCAGCAGCTTTCAGAGGAGCGAAAAACTGTTTTTT.

This clone was observed once. The genes are TRBV6-5 and TRBJ2-7; TRBD1 is a possible D gene (6 bases). Germline CDR1 reads MNHEY; CDR2 reads SVGAGI. This CDR3 has 13 amino acids. The germline V and J ends were trimmed by 7 bases and 3 bases, with 13 bases remaining between them. The DNA of the CDR3 is TGTGCCAGCATACCAGGGGATGGCTACGAGCAGTACTTC. Translation gives CASIPGDGYEQYF.

This clone appeared a single time. V is TRBV6-6 and J is TRBJ1-2; TRBD1 matches 10 bases. Germline V gene lookup returns CDR1 MNHNY and CDR2 SVGAGI (reference sequence). V was clipped by 5 bases and J by 2 bases; unmatched bases: 11. This CDR3 region has 17 residues. The CDR3 DNA sequence: TGTGCCAGCAGTCGACTTGACAGGGGGCGATGGAACTATGGCTACACCTTC. This translates into CASSRLDRGRWNYGYTF.

This chain connects TRBV15 to TRBJ2-2, with 15 bases fitting TRBD2. The ends lost 8 bases at V and 1 base at J; junction bases unmatched: 8. The CDR3 contains 18 residues. Germline assignment: CDR1 LNHNV and CDR2 YYDKDF (reference sequence). The chain's CDR3 is CATGPGTSGGKNTGELFF. The CDR3 DNA reads TGTGCCACCGGACCCGGGACTAGCGGGGGGAAGAACACCGGGGAGCTGTTTTTT.

The V and J genes are TRBV19 and TRBJ2-5; 9 positions match TRBD1. Trimming cost V 1 base and J 5 bases; bases outside gene matches: 5. CDR3 length: 15 residues. Germline CDR1 reads LNHDA; CDR2 reads SQIVND (reference sequence). This chain's CDR3 is CASSIGGTGYETQYF. The CDR3 bases are TGTGCCAGTAGTATAGGGGGGACAGGGTATGAGACCCAGTACTTC.

The chain carries TRBV7-8 and TRBJ2-7, with TRBD2 as a possible D gene (6 bases). Germline V gene lookup returns CDR1 SGHVS and CDR2 FQNEAQ. The ends were cut back, 1 base at V and 7 bases at J, with 11 bases in the middle. The length of the CDR3 is 13 residues. CDR3 sequence: CASSLEWRGEQYF. The DNA for the CDR3 is TGTGCCAGCAGCTTAGAGTGGAGGGGTGAGCAGTACTTC.

This clone was counted a few times. In DNA, the CDR3 is TGTGCCAGCAGCTTGGGGGCAGTACAAGAGACCCAGTACTTC. This gives the protein CASSLGAVQETQYF. The chain couples TRBV5-6 to TRBJ2-5, with D unclear. The germline V gene encodes CDR1 SGHDT and CDR2 YYEEEE. Trimming shortened V by 0 bases and J by 2 bases, and 8 bases separated the two germline ends. This CDR3 is built from 14 residues.

The V call is TRBV2, the J call TRBJ2-1; TRBD2 aligns across 7 bases. The V gene's germline CDR1 is SNHLY and CDR2 FYNNEI. The CDR3 totals 14 residues. The V and J ends lost 4 bases and 5 bases, in that order; junction bases with no gene match: 5. For the CDR3, the DNA is TGTGCCAGCAGTGCCGGCGGGGGAGACAATGAGCAGTTCTTC. Amino acid sequence: CASSAGGGDNEQFF.

This chain joins TRBV2 and TRBJ1-2; D perhaps matches TRBD1 (6 bases). Trimming left V 4 bases short and J 4 bases short, with 16 bases between. The CDR3 is 15 residues long. In germline, CDR1 is SNHLY, CDR2 FYNNEI. CDR3 DNA: TGTGCCAGCAGTGCGGAACAGGGAAGTTCCTATGGCTACACCTTC. It translates to CASSAEQGSSYGYTF. The whole variable domain, filled in from reference TRBV2 and TRBJ1-2, reads EPEVTQTPSHQVTQMGQEVILRCVPISNHLYFYWYRQILGQKVEFLVSFYNNEISEKSEIFDDQFSVERPDGSNFTLKIRSTKLEDSAMYFCASSAEQGSSYGYTFGSGTRLTVV.

The V call is TRBV6-5, the J call TRBJ2-5, with a tentative D call TRBD1 (7 bases). The CDR3 sequence is 13 residues long. The V gene lost 9 bases and the J gene lost 1 base, with 12 bases spanning the gap. CDR1 MNHEY and CDR2 SVGAGI come from the germline V gene. The CDR3: CASAQGGQETQYF. Here the CDR3 DNA reads TGTGCCAGTGCCCAGGGGGGCCAAGAGACCCAGTACTTC.

The chain uses TRBV28 and TRBJ1-5; D remains ambiguous. CDR1 and CDR2 (germline): MDHEN, SYDVKM. This CDR3 is 15 amino acids long. The V end lost 3 bases, the J end lost 2 bases, and 11 bases lay between the germline ends. CDR3 sequence: CASSFPLVGNQPQHF. As DNA, the CDR3 is TGTGCCAGCAGTTTTCCTCTCGTAGGCAATCAGCCCCAGCATTTT. Full variable domain (rest looked up from reference TRBV28 and TRBJ1-5): DVKVTQSSRYLVKRTGEKVFLECVQDMDHENMFWYRQDPGLGLRLIYFSYDVKMKEKGDIPEGYSVSREKKERFSLILESASTNQTSMYLCASSFPLVGNQPQHFGDGTRLSIL.

The chain is built from TRBV11-2 and TRBJ2-1; 13 bases line up with TRBD2. Germline V CDR1 and CDR2: SGHAT, FQNNGV. This CDR3 has 16 residues. V dropped 1 base and J dropped 7; count of bases not matched to a gene: 4. CDR3 nucleotides: TGTGCCAGCAGCTTAGTCCCGGGACTAGCGGGGAATGAGCAGTTCTTC. Translated: CASSLVPGLAGNEQFF.